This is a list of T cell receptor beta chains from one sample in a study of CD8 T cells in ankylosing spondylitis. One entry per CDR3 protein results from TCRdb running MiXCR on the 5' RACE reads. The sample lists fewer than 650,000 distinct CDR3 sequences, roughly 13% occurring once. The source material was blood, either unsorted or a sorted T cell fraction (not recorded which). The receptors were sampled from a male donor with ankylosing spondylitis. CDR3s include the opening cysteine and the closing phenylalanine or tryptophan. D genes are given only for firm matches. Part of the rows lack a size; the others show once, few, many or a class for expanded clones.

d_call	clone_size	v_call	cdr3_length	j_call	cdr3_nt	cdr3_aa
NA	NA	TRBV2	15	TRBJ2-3	TGTGCCAGCCCGAAGGGGGCGGGAGACACAGATACGCAGTATTTT	CASPKGAGDTDTQYF
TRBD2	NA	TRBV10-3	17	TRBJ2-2	TGTGCCATCAGTGACGGACTAGCGGGAGATTTGGGCGGGGAGCTGTTTTTT	CAISDGLAGDLGGELFF
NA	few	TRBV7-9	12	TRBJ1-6	TGTGCCAGCAGCTCCCCCGGTAGCACCCTCCACTTT	CASSSPGSTLHF
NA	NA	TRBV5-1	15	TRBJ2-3	TGCGCCAGCAGCTTCCAGCGGAGCCTCACAGATACGCAGTATTTT	CASSFQRSLTDTQYF
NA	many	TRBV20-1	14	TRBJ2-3	TGCAGTGCCCGGCAGCGGGCTAGCACAGATACGCAGTATTTT	CSARQRASTDTQYF
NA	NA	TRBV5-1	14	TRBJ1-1	TGCGCCAGCAGCTTGGTAGTCGGAAACACTGAAGCTTTCTTT	CASSLVVGNTEAFF
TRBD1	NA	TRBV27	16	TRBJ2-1	TGTGCCAGCAGTTTATTTTGGGACAGGAACCCGTATGAGCAGTTCTTC	CASSLFWDRNPYEQFF
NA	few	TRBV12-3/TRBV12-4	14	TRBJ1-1	TGTGCCAGCAGTTTAAATCCGGTAAACACTGAAGCTTTCTTT	CASSLNPVNTEAFF
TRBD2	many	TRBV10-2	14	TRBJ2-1	TGCGCCAGCAGTGAGGGCGGGAGGGTGTTTGCGCAGTTCTTC	CASSEGGRVFAQFF
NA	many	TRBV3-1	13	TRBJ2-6	TGTGCCAGCAGCCAAGACTGGGCCAACGTCCTGACTTTC	CASSQDWANVLTF
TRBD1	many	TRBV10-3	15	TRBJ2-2	TGTGCCATCACTCTCGGACAGGGCTACACCGGGGAGCTGTTTTTT	CAITLGQGYTGELFF
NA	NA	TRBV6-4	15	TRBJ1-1	TGTGCCAGCAGTGACAGGAGTGGCCCCAACACTGAAGCTTTCTTT	CASSDRSGPNTEAFF
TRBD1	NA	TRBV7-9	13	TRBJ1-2	TGTGCCAGCAGCTCTACAGGGGGTAAGGGCTACACCTTC	CASSSTGGKGYTF
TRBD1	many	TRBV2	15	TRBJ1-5	TGTGCCAGCAGAGTGACGGACAGGGACGGTCAGCCCCAGCATTTT	CASRVTDRDGQPQHF
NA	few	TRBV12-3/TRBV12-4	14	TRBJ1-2	TGTGCCAGCAGTTTAGACAGGCTACTCTATGGCTACACCTTC	CASSLDRLLYGYTF
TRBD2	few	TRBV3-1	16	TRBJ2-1	TGTGCCAGCAGCCTCGGGCTAGCGGGAGTAAACAATGAGCAGTTCTTC	CASSLGLAGVNNEQFF
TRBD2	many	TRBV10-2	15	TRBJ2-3	TGCGCCAGCAGGGTTACTAGCGGGAGTGGGGATACGCAGTATTTT	CASRVTSGSGDTQYF
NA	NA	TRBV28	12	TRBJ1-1	TGTGCCAGCATGACGTGGAACACTGAAGCTTTCTTT	CASMTWNTEAFF
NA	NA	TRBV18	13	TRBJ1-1	TGTGCCAGCTCACCCGCTGGGCCTACTGAAGCTTTCTTT	CASSPAGPTEAFF
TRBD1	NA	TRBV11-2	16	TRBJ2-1	TGTGCCAGCAGCTTAGATAGGGGGCAGGTATACAATGAGCAGTTCTTC	CASSLDRGQVYNEQFF
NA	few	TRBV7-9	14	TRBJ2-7	TGTGCCAGCAGCCCCCGGACCAACTCCTACGAGCAGTACTTC	CASSPRTNSYEQYF
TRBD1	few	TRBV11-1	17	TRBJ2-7	TGTGCCAGCAGCCCGAAGGGGGACAGGGCGAGGGGCTACGAGCAGTACTTC	CASSPKGDRARGYEQYF